The 2 T cell receptor beta chains presented below share a single source sample, sequenced in a study of blood T cells in healthy people across ages. Primers used in a second PCR of roughly 6 to 11 cycles were a sample-barcoded 5' primer and a J-beta primer mix. TCRdb re-called the 5' RACE reads with MiXCR, one entry per CDR3 protein. The sample includes nearly 800,000 distinct CDR3 sequences, roughly 25% of them seen just once. These same data were also listed under a study on T cells of mothers and their children.

Input material: blood. The receptors were gathered from a boy aged 5 to 17 in good health.

This clonotype was detected only a few times. The chain carries TRBV19 and TRBJ1-3; D gene ambiguous. Deletions cut 4 bases from V and 3 bases from J, with 7 bases between. CDR1 and CDR2 (germline): LNHDA, SQIVND (reference sequence). The CDR3 contains 13 residues. The CDR3 loop reads CASSRNRGNTIYF. CDR3 nucleotide sequence: TGTGCCAGTAGTAGGAATCGTGGAAACACCATATATTTT.

This chain joins TRBV28 and TRBJ2-7, with D unclear. The last part of the DNA fits TRBJ2-5 better; the J call may be wrong. Germline assignment: CDR1 MDHEN and CDR2 SYDVKM. This CDR3 contains 14 residues. The CDR3: CASSLRVRGETQYF. Here the CDR3 DNA reads TGTGCCAGCAGTCTCCGGGTTCGTGGGGAGACCCAGTACTTC.